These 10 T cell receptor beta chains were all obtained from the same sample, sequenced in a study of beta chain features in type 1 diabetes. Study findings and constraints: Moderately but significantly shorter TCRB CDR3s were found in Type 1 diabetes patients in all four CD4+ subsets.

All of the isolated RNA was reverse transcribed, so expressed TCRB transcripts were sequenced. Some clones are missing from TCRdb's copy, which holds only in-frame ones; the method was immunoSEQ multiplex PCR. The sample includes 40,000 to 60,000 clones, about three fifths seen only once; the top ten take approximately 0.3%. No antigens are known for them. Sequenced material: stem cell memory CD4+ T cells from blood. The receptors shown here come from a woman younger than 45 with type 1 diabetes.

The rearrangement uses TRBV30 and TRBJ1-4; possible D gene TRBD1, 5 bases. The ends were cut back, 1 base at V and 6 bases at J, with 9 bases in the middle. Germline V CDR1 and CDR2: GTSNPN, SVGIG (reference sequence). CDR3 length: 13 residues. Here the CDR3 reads CAWSADSYEKLFF. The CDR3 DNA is TGTGCCTGGAGTGCCGACAGCTATGAAAAACTGTTTTTT. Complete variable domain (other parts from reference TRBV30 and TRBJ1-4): SQTIHQWPATLVQPVGSPLSLECTVEGTSNPNLYWYRQAAGRGLQLLFYSVGIGQISSEVPQNLSASRPQDRQFILSSKKLLLSDSGFYLCAWSADSYEKLFFGSGTQLSVL.

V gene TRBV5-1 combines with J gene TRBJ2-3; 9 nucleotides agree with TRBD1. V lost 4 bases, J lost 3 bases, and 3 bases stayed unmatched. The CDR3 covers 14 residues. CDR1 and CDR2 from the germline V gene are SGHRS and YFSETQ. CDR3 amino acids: CASSRGQGTDTQYF. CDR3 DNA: TGCGCCAGCAGCAGGGGACAGGGAACAGATACGCAGTATTTT.

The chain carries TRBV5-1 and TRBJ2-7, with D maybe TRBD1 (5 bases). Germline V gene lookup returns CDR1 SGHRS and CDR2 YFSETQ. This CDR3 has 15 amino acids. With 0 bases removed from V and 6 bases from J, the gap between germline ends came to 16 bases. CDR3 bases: TGCGCCAGCAGCTTGGATGGCAGGGATAGGGGCGAGCAGTACTTC. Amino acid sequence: CASSLDGRDRGEQYF.

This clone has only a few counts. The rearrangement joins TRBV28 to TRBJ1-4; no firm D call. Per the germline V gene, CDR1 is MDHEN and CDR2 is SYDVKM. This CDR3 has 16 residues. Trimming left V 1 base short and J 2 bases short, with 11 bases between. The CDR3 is CASSLFGAVTNEKLFF. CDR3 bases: TGTGCCAGCAGTTTATTTGGAGCAGTCACTAATGAAAAACTGTTTTTT.

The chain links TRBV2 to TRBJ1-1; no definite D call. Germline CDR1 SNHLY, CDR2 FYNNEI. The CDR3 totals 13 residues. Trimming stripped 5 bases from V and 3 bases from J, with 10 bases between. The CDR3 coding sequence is TGTGCCAGCAGTACCCAACGGGACACTGAAGCTTTCTTT. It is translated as CASSTQRDTEAFF.

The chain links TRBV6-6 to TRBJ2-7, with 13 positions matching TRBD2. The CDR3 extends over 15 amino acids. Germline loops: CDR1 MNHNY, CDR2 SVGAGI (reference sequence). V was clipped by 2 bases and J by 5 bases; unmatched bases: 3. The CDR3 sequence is CASSYRTSGSHEQYF. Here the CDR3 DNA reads TGTGCCAGCAGTTACAGGACTAGCGGGAGCCACGAGCAGTACTTC.

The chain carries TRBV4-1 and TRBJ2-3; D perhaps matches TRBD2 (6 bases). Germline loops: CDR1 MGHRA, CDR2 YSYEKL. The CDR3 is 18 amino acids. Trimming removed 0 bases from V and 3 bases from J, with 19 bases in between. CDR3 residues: CASSQDPASRGTTDTQYF. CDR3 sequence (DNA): TGCGCCAGCAGCCAAGATCCAGCCTCGCGGGGTACGACAGATACGCAGTATTTT.

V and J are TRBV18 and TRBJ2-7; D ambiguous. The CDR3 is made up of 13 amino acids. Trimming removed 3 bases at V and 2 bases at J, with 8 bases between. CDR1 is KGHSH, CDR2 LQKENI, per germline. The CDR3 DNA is TGTGCCAGCTCACCGAGCGAAACCTACGAGCAGTACTTC. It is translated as CASSPSETYEQYF.

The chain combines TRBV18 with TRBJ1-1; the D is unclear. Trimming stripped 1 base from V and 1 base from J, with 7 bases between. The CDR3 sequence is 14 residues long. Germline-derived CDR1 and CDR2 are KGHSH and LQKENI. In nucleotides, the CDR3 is TGTGCCAGCTCACCACAGGGAGGGAACACTGAAGCTTTCTTT. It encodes CASSPQGGNTEAFF.

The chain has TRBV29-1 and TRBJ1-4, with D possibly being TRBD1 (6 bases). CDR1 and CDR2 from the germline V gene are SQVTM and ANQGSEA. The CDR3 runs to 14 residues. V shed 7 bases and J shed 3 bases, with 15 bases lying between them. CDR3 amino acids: CSGAYGTSNEKLFF. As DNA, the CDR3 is TGCAGCGGTGCGTACGGGACATCTAATGAAAAACTGTTTTTT. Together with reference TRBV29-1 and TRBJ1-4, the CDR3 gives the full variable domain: SAVISQKPSRDICQRGTSLTIQCQVDSQVTMMFWYRQQPGQSLTLIATANQGSEATYESGFVIDKFPISRPNLTFSTLTVSNMSPEDSSIYLCSGAYGTSNEKLFFGSGTQLSVL.